The clone carrying this TCR beta chain was detected only a few times. Its specificity is unknown. TCRdb re-called the 5' RACE reads with MiXCR, one entry per CDR3 protein. The sample lists 570,000 or so distinct CDR3 sequences, 9.6% occurring once. V gave up 3 bases and J gave up 2 bases, with 13 bases separating them. The CDR3 is made up of 15 amino acids. The sample originates from a study of identical twins. Study-wide results and caveats: It was out-of-frame TCR alpha sharing in monozygotic twins that models underestimated. In zero-insertion analyses, partial confounding could arise from invariant MAIT and iNKT cells. The same donors were not followed; conclusions instead depended on cross-sectional statistical analysis.

This same sample was also taken into another study, of yellow fever vaccine responses in identical twins.

This chain connects TRBV12-3 or TRBV12-4 to TRBJ1-2, with D possibly TRBD1 on 5 matching bases. Sequenced: PBMCs. The receptor comes from a woman aged 18-29 years in good health. The CDR3: CASSLTASLNYGYTF. The CDR3 region has the DNA TGTGCCAGCAGTTTGACAGCTTCCTTAAACTATGGCTACACCTTC.